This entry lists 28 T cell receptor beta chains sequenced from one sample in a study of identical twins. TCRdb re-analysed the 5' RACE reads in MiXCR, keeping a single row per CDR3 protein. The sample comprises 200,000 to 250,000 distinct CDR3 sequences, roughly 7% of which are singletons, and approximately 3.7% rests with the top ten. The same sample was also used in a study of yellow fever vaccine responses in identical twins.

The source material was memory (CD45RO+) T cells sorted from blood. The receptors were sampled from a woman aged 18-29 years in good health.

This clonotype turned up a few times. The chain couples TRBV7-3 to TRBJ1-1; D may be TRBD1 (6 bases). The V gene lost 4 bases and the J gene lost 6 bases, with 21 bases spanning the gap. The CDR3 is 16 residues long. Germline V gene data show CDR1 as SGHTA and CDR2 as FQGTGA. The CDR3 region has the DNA TGTGCCAGCAGCTCAAACGGCGGGAGGGGGATCGCTGAAGCTTTCTTT. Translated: CASSSNGGRGIAEAFF.

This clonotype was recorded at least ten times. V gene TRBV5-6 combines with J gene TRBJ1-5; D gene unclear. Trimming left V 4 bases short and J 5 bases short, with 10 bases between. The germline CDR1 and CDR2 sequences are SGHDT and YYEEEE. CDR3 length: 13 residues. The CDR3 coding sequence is TGTGCCAGCAGCCGCGCCCAGGATCAGCCCCAGCATTTT. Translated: CASSRAQDQPQHF.

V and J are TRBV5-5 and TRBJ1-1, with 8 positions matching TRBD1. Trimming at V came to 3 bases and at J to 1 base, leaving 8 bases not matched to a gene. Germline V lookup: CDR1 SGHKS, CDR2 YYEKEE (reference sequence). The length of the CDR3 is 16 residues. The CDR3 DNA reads TGTGCCAGCAGCTCACGAACCGGGACAGGGAACACTGAAGCTTTCTTT. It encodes CASSSRTGTGNTEAFF.

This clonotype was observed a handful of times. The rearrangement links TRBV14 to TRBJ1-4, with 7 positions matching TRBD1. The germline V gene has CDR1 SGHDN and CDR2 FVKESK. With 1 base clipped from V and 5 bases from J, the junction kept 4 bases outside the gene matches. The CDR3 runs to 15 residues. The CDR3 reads CASSQADRRNEKLFF. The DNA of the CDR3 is TGTGCCAGCAGCCAAGCGGACAGGAGAAATGAAAAACTGTTTTTT.

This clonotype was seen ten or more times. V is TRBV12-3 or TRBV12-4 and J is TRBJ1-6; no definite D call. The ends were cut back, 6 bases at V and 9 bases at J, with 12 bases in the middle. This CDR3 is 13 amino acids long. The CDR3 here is CASSDGLVSPLHF. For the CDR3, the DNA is TGTGCCAGCAGCGATGGGCTTGTTTCACCCCTCCACTTT.

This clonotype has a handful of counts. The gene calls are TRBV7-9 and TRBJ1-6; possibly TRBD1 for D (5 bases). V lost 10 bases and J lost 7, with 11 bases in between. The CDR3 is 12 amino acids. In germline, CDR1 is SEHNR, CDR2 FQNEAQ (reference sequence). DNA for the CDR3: TGTGCCAATGACAGAGTAAATTCACCCCTCCACTTT. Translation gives CANDRVNSPLHF.

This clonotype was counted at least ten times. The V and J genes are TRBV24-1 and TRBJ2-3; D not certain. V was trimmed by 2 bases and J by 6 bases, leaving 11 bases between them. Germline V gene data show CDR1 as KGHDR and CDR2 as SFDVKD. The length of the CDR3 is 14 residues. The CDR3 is CATSDWAQGDTQYF. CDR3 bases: TGTGCCACCAGTGATTGGGCCCAAGGGGATACGCAGTATTTT.

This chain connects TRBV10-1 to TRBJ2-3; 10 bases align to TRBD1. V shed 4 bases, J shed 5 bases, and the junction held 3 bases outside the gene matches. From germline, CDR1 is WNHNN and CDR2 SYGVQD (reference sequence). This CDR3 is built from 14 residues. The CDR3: CASSAGTGVDTQYF. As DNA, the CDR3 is TGCGCCAGCAGTGCCGGGACAGGGGTAGATACGCAGTATTTT.

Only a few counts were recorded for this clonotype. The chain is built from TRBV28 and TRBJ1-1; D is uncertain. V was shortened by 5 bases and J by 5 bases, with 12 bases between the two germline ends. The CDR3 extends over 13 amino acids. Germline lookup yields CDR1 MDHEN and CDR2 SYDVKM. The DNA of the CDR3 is TGTGCCAGCAGTCTGGATCTGGTGACTGAAGCTTTCTTT. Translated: CASSLDLVTEAFF.

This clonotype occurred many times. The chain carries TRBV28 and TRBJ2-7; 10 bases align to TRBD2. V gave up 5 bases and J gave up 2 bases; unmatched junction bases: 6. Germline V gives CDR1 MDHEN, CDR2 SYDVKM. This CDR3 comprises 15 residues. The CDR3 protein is CASSPYGLAAYEQYF. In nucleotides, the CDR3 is TGTGCCAGCAGTCCATACGGACTAGCGGCCTACGAGCAGTACTTC.

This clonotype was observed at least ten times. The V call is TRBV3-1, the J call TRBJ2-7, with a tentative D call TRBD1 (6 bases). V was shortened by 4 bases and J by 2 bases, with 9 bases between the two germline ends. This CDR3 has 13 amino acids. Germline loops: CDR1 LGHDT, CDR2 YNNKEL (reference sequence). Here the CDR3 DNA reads TGTGCCAGCAGCCTCAACAGGGCCTACGAGCAGTACTTC. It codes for CASSLNRAYEQYF.

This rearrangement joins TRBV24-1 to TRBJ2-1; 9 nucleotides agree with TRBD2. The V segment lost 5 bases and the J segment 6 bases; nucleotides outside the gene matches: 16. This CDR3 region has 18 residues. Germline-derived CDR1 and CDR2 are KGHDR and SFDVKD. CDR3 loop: CATSAQVGGRERGNEQFF. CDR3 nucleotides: TGTGCCACCAGTGCCCAAGTGGGCGGGAGGGAAAGGGGCAATGAGCAGTTCTTC.

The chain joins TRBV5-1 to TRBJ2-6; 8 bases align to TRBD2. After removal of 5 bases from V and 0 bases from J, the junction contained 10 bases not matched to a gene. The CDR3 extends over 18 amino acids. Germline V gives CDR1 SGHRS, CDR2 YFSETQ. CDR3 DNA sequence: TGCGCCAGCAGTCCGATAGCGGGAACCTTCTCTGGGGCCAACGTCCTGACTTTC. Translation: CASSPIAGTFSGANVLTF.

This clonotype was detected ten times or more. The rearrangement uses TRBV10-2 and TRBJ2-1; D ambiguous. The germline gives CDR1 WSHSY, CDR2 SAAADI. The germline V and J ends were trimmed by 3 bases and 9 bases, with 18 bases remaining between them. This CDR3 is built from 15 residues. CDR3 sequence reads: CASSDLRLRKGEQFF. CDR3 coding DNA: TGCGCCAGCAGTGACCTTCGCCTTAGGAAGGGTGAGCAGTTCTTC.

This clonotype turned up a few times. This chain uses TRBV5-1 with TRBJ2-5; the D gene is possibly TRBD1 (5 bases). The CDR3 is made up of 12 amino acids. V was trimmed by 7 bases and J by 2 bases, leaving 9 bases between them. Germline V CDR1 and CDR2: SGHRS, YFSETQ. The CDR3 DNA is TGCGCCAGCGGTTCAGGGCAAGAGACCCAGTACTTC. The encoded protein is CASGSGQETQYF.

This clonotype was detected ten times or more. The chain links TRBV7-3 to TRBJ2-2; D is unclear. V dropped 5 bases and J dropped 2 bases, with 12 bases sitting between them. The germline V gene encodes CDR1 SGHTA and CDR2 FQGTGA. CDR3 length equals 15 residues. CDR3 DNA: TGTGCCAGCAGCCCTTCTGGGATTAACACCGGGGAGCTGTTTTTT. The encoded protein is CASSPSGINTGELFF.

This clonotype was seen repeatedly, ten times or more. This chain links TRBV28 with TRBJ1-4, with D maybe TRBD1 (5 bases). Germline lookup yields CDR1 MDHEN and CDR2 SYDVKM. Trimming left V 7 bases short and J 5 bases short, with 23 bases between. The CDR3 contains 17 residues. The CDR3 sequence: CASTPGGSDSPNEKLFF. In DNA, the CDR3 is TGTGCCAGCACCCCTGGGGGGAGCGACAGCCCAAATGAAAAACTGTTTTTT.

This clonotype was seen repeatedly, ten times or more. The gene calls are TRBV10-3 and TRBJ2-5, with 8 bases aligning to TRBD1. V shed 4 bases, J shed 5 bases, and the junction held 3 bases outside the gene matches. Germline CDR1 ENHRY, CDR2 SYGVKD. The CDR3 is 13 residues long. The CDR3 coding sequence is TGTGCCATCAGTGTGAGGACAGGGGAGACCCAGTACTTC. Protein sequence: CAISVRTGETQYF.

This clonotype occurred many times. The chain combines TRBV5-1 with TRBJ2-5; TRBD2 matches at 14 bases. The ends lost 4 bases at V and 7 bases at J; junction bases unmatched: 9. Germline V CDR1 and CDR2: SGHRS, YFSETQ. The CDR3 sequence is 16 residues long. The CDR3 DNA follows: TGCGCCAGCAGCCCGGGACTAGCGGGGGAAGGGGGGACCCAGTACTTC. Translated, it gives CASSPGLAGEGGTQYF. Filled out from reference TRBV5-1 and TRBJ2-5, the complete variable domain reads KAGVTQTPRYLIKTRGQQVTLSCSPISGHRSVSWYQQTPGQGLQFLFEYFSETQRNKGNFPGRFSGRQFSNSRSEMNVSTLELGDSALYLCASSPGLAGEGGTQYFGPGTRLLVL.

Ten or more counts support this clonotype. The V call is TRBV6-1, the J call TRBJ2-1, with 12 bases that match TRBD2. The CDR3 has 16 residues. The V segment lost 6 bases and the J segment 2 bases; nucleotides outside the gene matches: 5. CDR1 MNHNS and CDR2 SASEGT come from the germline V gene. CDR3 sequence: CASRGGLAGTYNEQFF. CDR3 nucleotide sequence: TGTGCCAGCAGAGGAGGACTAGCGGGGACCTACAATGAGCAGTTCTTC.

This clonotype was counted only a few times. The CDR3 nucleotides read TGTGCCAGCAGACCCGGGACAGGGGTTGCGCACACTGAAGCTTTCTTT. Translated: CASRPGTGVAHTEAFF. J is TRBJ1-1 and V is TRBV6-1; TRBD1 matches at 10 bases. This CDR3 spans 16 amino acids. The V gene's germline CDR1 is MNHNS and CDR2 SASEGT. Trimming removed 6 bases from V and 3 bases from J; junction bases left unmatched: 10.

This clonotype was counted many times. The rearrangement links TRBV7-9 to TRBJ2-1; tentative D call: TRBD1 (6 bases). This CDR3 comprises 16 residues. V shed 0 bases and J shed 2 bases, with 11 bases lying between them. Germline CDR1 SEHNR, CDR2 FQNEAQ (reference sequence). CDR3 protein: CASSLAKQGPYNEQFF. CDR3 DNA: TGTGCCAGCAGCTTAGCGAAACAGGGCCCCTACAATGAGCAGTTCTTC.

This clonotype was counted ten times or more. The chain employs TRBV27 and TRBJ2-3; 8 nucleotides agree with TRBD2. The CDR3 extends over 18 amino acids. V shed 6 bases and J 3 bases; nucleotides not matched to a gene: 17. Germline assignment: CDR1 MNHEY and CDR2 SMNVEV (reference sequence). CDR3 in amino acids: CASSLGSGSITMTDTQYF. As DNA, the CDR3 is TGTGCCAGCAGCCTCGGCAGCGGGAGTATTACTATGACAGATACGCAGTATTTT.

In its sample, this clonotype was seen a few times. CDR3 DNA: TGCAGCGTTGAAGTGGGCACCTACGAGCAGTACTTC. Translated: CSVEVGTYEQYF. This sequence joins TRBV29-1 and TRBJ2-7; D unresolved. CDR1 and CDR2 (germline): SQVTM, ANQGSEA. This CDR3 comprises 12 residues. The V gene lost 1 base and the J gene lost 2 bases, with 6 bases spanning the gap.

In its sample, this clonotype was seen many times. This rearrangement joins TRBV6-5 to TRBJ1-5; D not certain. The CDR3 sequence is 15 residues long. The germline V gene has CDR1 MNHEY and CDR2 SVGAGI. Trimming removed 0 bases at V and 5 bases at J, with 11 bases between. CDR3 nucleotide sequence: TGTGCCAGCAGTTACTCGCCAGCACCAGATCAGCCCCAGCATTTT. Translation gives CASSYSPAPDQPQHF.

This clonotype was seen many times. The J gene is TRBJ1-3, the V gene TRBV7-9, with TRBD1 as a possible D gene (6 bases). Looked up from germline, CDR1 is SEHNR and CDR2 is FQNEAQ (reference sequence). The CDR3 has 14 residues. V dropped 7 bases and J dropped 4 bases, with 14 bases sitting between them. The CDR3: CASIGGQGGNTIYF. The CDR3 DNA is TGTGCCAGCATCGGGGGGCAGGGAGGAAACACCATATATTTT. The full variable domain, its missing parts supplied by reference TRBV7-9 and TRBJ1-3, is DTGVSQNPRHKITKRGQNVTFRCDPISEHNRLYWYRQTLGQGPEFLTYFQNEAQLEKSRLLSDRFSAERPKGSFSTLEIQRTEQGDSAMYLCASIGGQGGNTIYFGEGSWLTVV.

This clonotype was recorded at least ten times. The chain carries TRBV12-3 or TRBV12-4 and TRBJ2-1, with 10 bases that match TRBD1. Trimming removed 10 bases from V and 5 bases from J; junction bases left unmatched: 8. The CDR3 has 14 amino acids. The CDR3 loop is CATTGTGADNEQFF. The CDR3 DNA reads TGTGCCACCACCGGGACAGGGGCGGACAATGAGCAGTTCTTC.

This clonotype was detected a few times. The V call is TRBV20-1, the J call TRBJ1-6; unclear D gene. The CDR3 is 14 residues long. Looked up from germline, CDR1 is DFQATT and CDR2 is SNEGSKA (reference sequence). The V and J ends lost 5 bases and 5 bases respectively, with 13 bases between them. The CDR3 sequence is CSALGPLDNSPLHF. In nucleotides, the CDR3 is TGCAGTGCTCTCGGGCCCTTGGATAATTCACCCCTCCACTTT.